Listed below are T cell receptor beta chains from one sample, sequenced in a study of cytomegalovirus exposure and HLA in healthy donors. Repertoires were generated with immunoSEQ multiplex PCR, while TCRdb's copy carries only in-frame clones and drops some. The sample yields 150,000 or so clones, 70% to 80% seen once. The sequenced material came from PBMCs. The receptors shown here come from a woman between 40 and 50 years old in good health and CMV-seronegative. CDR3s include the opening cysteine and the closing phenylalanine or tryptophan. The D gene is left open where the match is weak. Size values are once, few and many counts, or a class for expanded clones, and some rows have none.

d_gene	abundance	v_gene	j_gene	CDR3aa	CDR3nt
TRBD1	once	TRBV5-1	TRBJ1-4	CASSLGQGVNEKLFF	TGCGCCAGCAGCTTGGGACAGGGGGTAAATGAAAAACTGTTTTTT
.	once	TRBV2	TRBJ2-7	CASSPPPSDSYEQYF	TGTGCCAGCAGTCCTCCCCCCAGCGACTCCTACGAGCAGTACTTC
.	.	TRBV7-9	TRBJ1-1	CASSLAGALWAFF	TGTGCCAGCAGCTTAGCCGGTGCACTGTGGGCTTTCTTT
TRBD2	few	TRBV28	TRBJ2-2	CASSLIGLAVNTGELFF	TGTGCCAGCAGTTTAATCGGGCTAGCGGTGAACACCGGGGAGCTGTTTTTT
.	.	TRBV5-1	TRBJ1-5	CASSLGRISGTDPSDQPQHF	TGCGCCAGCAGCTTGGGCCGCATTTCCGGGACTGATCCCTCCGATCAGCCCCAGCATTTT
.	.	TRBV5-1	TRBJ2-2	CASMTSVDSGELFF	TGCGCCAGCATGACTAGTGTGGACTCCGGGGAGCTGTTTTTT
.	few	TRBV6-5	TRBJ2-1	CASSPGHNNEQFF	TGTGCCAGCAGCCCCGGACATAACAATGAGCAGTTCTTC
.	.	TRBV6-5	TRBJ1-5	CASSSGGEKNQPQHF	TGTGCCAGCAGTTCTGGTGGGGAGAAGAATCAGCCCCAGCATTTT
.	.	TRBV6-6	TRBJ2-3	CASTGTSTDTQYF	TGTGCCAGCACCGGGACTAGCACAGATACGCAGTATTTT
.	.	TRBV21-1	TRBJ1-4	CASSKAGAGGSSEKLFF	TGTGCCAGCAGCAAAGCGGGGGCAGGGGGGAGTAGTGAAAAACTGTTTTTT
TRBD1	.	TRBV5-1	TRBJ1-6	CASSLGQGFSPLHF	TGCGCCAGCAGCTTGGGACAGGGATTCTCACCCCTCCACTTT
TRBD2	few	TRBV30	TRBJ2-1	CAWSEPGLAGINEQFF	TGTGCCTGGAGCGAGCCAGGACTAGCGGGAATCAATGAGCAGTTCTTC